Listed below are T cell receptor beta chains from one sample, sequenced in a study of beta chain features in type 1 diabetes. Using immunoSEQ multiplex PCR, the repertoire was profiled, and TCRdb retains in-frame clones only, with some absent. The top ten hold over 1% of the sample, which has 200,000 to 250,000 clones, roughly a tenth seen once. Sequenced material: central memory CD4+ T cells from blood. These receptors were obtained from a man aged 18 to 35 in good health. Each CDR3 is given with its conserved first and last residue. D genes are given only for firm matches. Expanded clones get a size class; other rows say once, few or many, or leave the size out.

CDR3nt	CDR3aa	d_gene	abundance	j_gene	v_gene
TGCGCCAGCAGCCAACAGCCGGGACAGGGGGTTAACACCGGGGAGCTGTTTTTT	CASSQQPGQGVNTGELFF	TRBD1	many	TRBJ2-2	TRBV4-3
TGCGCCAGCAGCTTGGCCCCGGGTAGCTCCTACAATGAGCAGTTCTTC	CASSLAPGSSYNEQFF	-	-	TRBJ2-1	TRBV5-1
TGTGCCAGCAGCTGGGACAGCGGGGCAAAACTGTTTTTT	CASSWDSGAKLFF	TRBD1	many	TRBJ1-4	TRBV7-9
TGCGCCAGCAGCCAAGGACTGTGGGACACAGATACGCAGTATTTT	CASSQGLWDTDTQYF	-	-	TRBJ2-3	TRBV4-1
TGTGCCAGCAGCTTAGCGGGGCCGGAACAGTGGTACCAAGAGACCCAGTACTTC	CASSLAGPEQWYQETQYF	-	-	TRBJ2-5	TRBV7-2
TGCGCCAGCACTCGGCGGGAAGACACTGAAGCTTTCTTT	CASTRREDTEAFF	-	-	TRBJ1-1	TRBV10-2
TGTGCCAGCAGCTCCCCAGAAGCGGGGGGGGAGACCCAGTACTTC	CASSSPEAGGETQYF	TRBD2	-	TRBJ2-5	TRBV7-9
TGTGCCAGCAGCGATCGTCAGGGGGGGAGTGAAAAACTGTTTTTT	CASSDRQGGSEKLFF	TRBD1	many	TRBJ1-4	TRBV5-4
TGCGCCAGCAGCCCGACAGGGGGCCGTCCCAATGAGCAGTTCTTC	CASSPTGGRPNEQFF	TRBD1	-	TRBJ2-1	TRBV4-3
TGTGCCTGGTGTACCCGGGACATCCGGGGTGAAAAACTGTTTTTT	CAWCTRDIRGEKLFF	-	-	TRBJ1-4	TRBV30
TGCAGCGTTGGACCTGGGGGTCGAAACACTGAAGCTTTCTTT	CSVGPGGRNTEAFF	-	-	TRBJ1-1	TRBV29-1
TGTGCCAGCTCACCTGCCGGGGCGCAAGGGTGGGCTGAAGCTTTCTTT	CASSPAGAQGWAEAFF	-	-	TRBJ1-1	TRBV18
TGCGCCAGCAGCCAACAAACTGGACAGGGGGTCTACGAGCAGTACTTC	CASSQQTGQGVYEQYF	TRBD1	-	TRBJ2-7	TRBV4-1
TGCGCCAGCAGCTTGGAGCCAGGGGGTGCAGATACGCAGTATTTT	CASSLEPGGADTQYF	TRBD1	-	TRBJ2-3	TRBV5-1
TGTGCCTTACAGGGAAATCAAGAGACCCAGTACTTC	CALQGNQETQYF	-	few	TRBJ2-5	TRBV30
TGTGCCACCAGCAGAGATATTGGTCAGTACAATGAGCAGTTCTTC	CATSRDIGQYNEQFF	-	many	TRBJ2-1	TRBV15
TGCGCCAGCAGCCGACTAGCGGGGGGAATTAATGAGCAGTTCTTC	CASSRLAGGINEQFF	TRBD2	few	TRBJ2-1	TRBV4-3
TGTGCCAGCAGCCCAAGAACAGGATTGACCTACAATGAGCAGTTCTTC	CASSPRTGLTYNEQFF	-	many	TRBJ2-1	TRBV7-2
TGCGCCAGCAGCCCGAAAGGTGCCGCGGGAGGCGAATACAATGAGCAGTTCTTC	CASSPKGAAGGEYNEQFF	TRBD2	few	TRBJ2-1	TRBV4-1
TGTGCCTGGAGTATAGGGCGGCACACTGAAGCTTTCTTT	CAWSIGRHTEAFF	-	-	TRBJ1-1	TRBV30
TGTGCCACCAGCAGAGATGGTTTGCGACAGGGAACCTACGAGCAGTACTTC	CATSRDGLRQGTYEQYF	TRBD1	many	TRBJ2-7	TRBV15
TGTGCCAGCAGCTTAGGCGCGGGCTCTGGGGCCAACGTCCTGACTTTC	CASSLGAGSGANVLTF	-	-	TRBJ2-6	TRBV5-6